Listed here are 4 T cell receptor beta chains from one sample, sequenced in a study of T cell responses to AZD1222 COVID-19 vaccine (dated by TCRdb to 2020 to 2022). The library was prepared using the immunoSEQ multiplex PCR assay. Here the immuneACCESS table is served through TCRdb, limited to in-frame sequences with V and J called. Missing clones are a known gap in these copies; in checked studies unresolved V genes cover under half, and the rest lacks a known reason. The sample table holds about 86,000 clones, of which around nine tenths were seen once. Of the sample, approximately 5.3% is held by the ten largest clones. The time point label for this specimen denotes: about 28 days (+/-7) after the second vaccine dose. Sequencing was performed on peripheral blood, taken 28 days after the second AZD1222 dose. Every receptor here comes from an adult who received the AZD1222 COVID-19 vaccine.

The CDR3 DNA follows: TGTGCCAGTAGTATCAGGGACGGCAATCAGCCCCAGCATTTT. This codes for CASSIRDGNQPQHF. The chain is built from TRBV19 and TRBJ1-5; possible D gene TRBD1, 5 bases. The CDR3 contains 14 residues. Germline V CDR1 and CDR2: LNHDA, SQIVND (reference sequence). Trimming took off 3 bases at V and 2 bases at J, with 8 bases between the two ends.

V is TRBV7-6 and J is TRBJ1-6; 8 positions match TRBD1. CDR3 size: 14 residues. V shed 5 bases and J 7 bases; nucleotides not matched to a gene: 4. Per the germline V gene, CDR1 is SGHVS and CDR2 is FNYEAQ. CDR3 sequence (DNA): TGTGCCAGCAGCCTATACAGGGGGAATTCACCCCTCCACTTT. It specifies CASSLYRGNSPLHF.

The chain has TRBV4-3 and TRBJ1-5; D uncertain. The CDR3 runs to 15 residues. CDR1 and CDR2 from the germline V gene are LGHNA and YSLEER. Trimming cost V 2 bases and J 5 bases, with 13 bases left between them. DNA for the CDR3: TGCGCCAGCAGCCAACCCCCGGGGTCCCATCAGCCCCAGCATTTT. This encodes CASSQPPGSHQPQHF.

This clone was found a few times. This chain connects TRBV5-4 to TRBJ2-7; the match to TRBD1 covers 8 bases. V was clipped by 0 bases and J by 6 bases; unmatched bases: 5. Germline-derived CDR1 and CDR2 are SGHNT and YYREEE (reference sequence). This CDR3 comprises 14 residues. CDR3 sequence (DNA): TGTGCCAGCAGCTTGGCCGGGACAGGCGCCGAGCAGTACTTC. Residues: CASSLAGTGAEQYF.